This passage covers 20 T cell receptor beta chains from one sample sequenced in a study of shared clonotypes between healthy human individuals. It was CD45RO-negative cells, positively selected for CCR7, that made up naive CD8 cells, with terminally differentiated effector memory CD45RA+ cells excluded. The data were produced by immunoSEQ multiplex PCR, yet TCRdb's version contains in-frame clones alone and is incomplete. The data show about 2 million clones, with approximately 94% seen just once and roughly 1.1% held by the top ten. The material sequenced was naive CD8+ T cells sorted from blood. The receptors here all came from a man aged 18 to 29 in good health.

The chain uses TRBV4-1 and TRBJ2-5; TRBD2 aligns across 11 bases. The CDR3 contains 15 residues. J lost 4 bases, V lost 4 bases, and 5 bases had no gene match. Germline-derived CDR1 and CDR2 are MGHRA and YSYEKL. The CDR3 coding sequence is TGCGCCAGCAGCCTACTAGCGGGGGAGCGAGAGACCCAGTACTTC. This translates into CASSLLAGERETQYF.

The V gene is TRBV27, the J gene TRBJ2-7, with 11 nucleotides matching TRBD2. J was trimmed by 3 bases and V by 2 bases; bases with no gene match: 9. Looked up from germline, CDR1 is MNHEY and CDR2 is SMNVEV (reference sequence). The CDR3 is 17 residues long. CDR3 DNA sequence: TGTGCCAGCAGTTTAGCACTAGCGGGAGAATCCCTCTACGAGCAGTACTTC. This gives the protein CASSLALAGESLYEQYF.

As to this clone: Other nucleotide sequences from this sample produce the same CDR3. V and J are TRBV18 and TRBJ1-3; 10 nucleotides match TRBD1. CDR1 and CDR2 (germline): KGHSH, LQKENI. The V gene end was trimmed by 0 bases and the J gene end by 2 bases; junction bases not matched to a gene: 1. This CDR3 spans 16 amino acids. CDR3 amino acids: CASSPPGQGAGNTIYF. The CDR3 DNA sequence: TGTGCCAGCTCACCACCCGGACAGGGGGCTGGAAACACCATATATTTT. Looking up the rest from reference TRBV18 and TRBJ1-3 gives the full variable domain: NAGVMQNPRHLVRRRGQEARLRCSPMKGHSHVYWYRQLPEEGLKFMVYLQKENIIDESGMPKERFSAEFPKEGPSILRIQQVVRGDSAAYFCASSPPGQGAGNTIYFGEGSWLTVV.

Comment on this clone: Other DNA sequences in the sample encode the same CDR3. This rearrangement joins TRBV5-6 to TRBJ1-5; D may be TRBD1 (5 bases). Germline CDR1 SGHDT, CDR2 YYEEEE. Trimming shortened V by 4 bases and J by 4 bases, and 9 bases separated the two germline ends. The CDR3 contains 13 residues. The CDR3 DNA reads as TGTGCCAGCAGCCCTCAGGGTAATCAGCCCCAGCATTTT. Protein product: CASSPQGNQPQHF.

In regard to this clone: Other DNA sequences in this specimen translate into the identical CDR3. The chain uses TRBV28 and TRBJ2-1; 12 nucleotides agree with TRBD2. The CDR3 spans 15 residues. Trimming at V came to 6 bases and at J to 4 bases, leaving 4 bases not matched to a gene. Germline CDR1 is MDHEN and CDR2 is SYDVKM. CDR3 coding DNA: TGTGCCAGCAGCATAACTAGCGGGGGGTACAATGAGCAGTTCTTC. This sequence encodes CASSITSGGYNEQFF.

V is TRBV7-2 and J is TRBJ2-7, with TRBD2 matching 9 bases. The V gene end was trimmed by 5 bases and the J gene end by 4 bases; junction bases not matched to a gene: 6. The V gene's germline CDR1 is SGHTA and CDR2 FQGNSA. This CDR3 comprises 14 residues. Written as DNA, the CDR3 is TGTGCCAGCAGCCTTAGCGGGAGTGGGTACGAGCAGTACTTC. This translates into CASSLSGSGYEQYF.

The J gene is TRBJ1-1, the V gene TRBV5-6; tentatively, D is TRBD1 (5 bases). Germline V gene data show CDR1 as SGHDT and CDR2 as YYEEEE. With 3 bases removed from V and 6 bases from J, the gap between germline ends came to 9 bases. This CDR3 contains 12 residues. The CDR3 loop is CASSWGDAEAFF. In DNA form, the CDR3 reads TGTGCCAGCAGCTGGGGGGACGCTGAAGCTTTCTTT.

In its sample, this clone was seen a few times. Since the CDR3 does not end with the conserved phenylalanine or tryptophan, this likely comes from a read error. V usage is TRBV15 and J usage is TRBJ1-2, with D tentatively TRBD1 (5 bases). CDR1 and CDR2 from the germline V gene are LNHNV and YYDKDF (reference sequence). The CDR3 length is 14 residues. With 0 bases removed from V and 4 bases from J, the gap between germline ends came to 9 bases. CDR3 sequence reads: CATSRDAGGYGYTL. In nucleotides, the CDR3 is TGTGCCACCAGCAGAGATGCCGGGGGCTATGGCTACACCCTC.

This chain links TRBV5-1 with TRBJ2-3; D perhaps matches TRBD2 (7 bases). CDR1 and CDR2 (germline): SGHRS, YFSETQ. Trimming cost V 4 bases and J 3 bases, with 18 bases left between them. The CDR3 contains 16 residues. The CDR3 reads CASSLRGAVLTDTQYF. CDR3 bases: TGCGCCAGCAGCCTACGGGGGGCCGTCTTGACAGATACGCAGTATTTT.

Details on this clone: Distinct nucleotide sequences in the sample also encode this CDR3. This chain connects TRBV7-9 to TRBJ2-5, with 13 bases identical to TRBD2. The CDR3 sequence is 16 residues long. Germline loops: CDR1 SEHNR, CDR2 FQNEAQ (reference sequence). The V and J ends lost 5 bases and 4 bases, in that order; junction bases with no gene match: 7. CDR3 in amino acids: CASSPPGLAGRETQYF. DNA for the CDR3: TGTGCCAGCAGCCCCCCGGGACTAGCGGGGAGAGAGACCCAGTACTTC. Variable domain in full (rest from reference TRBV7-9 and TRBJ2-5): DTGVSQNPRHKITKRGQNVTFRCDPISEHNRLYWYRQTLGQGPEFLTYFQNEAQLEKSRLLSDRFSAERPKGSFSTLEIQRTEQGDSAMYLCASSPPGLAGRETQYFGPGTRLLVL.

The chain joins TRBV19 to TRBJ2-1, with TRBD1 identical over 9 bases. Looked up from germline, CDR1 is LNHDA and CDR2 is SQIVND (reference sequence). The J segment lost 6 bases and the V segment lost 1 base, leaving 1 base of the junction unmatched. The CDR3 is made up of 14 amino acids. The CDR3 sequence is CASSIGTGVNEQFF. CDR3 in DNA: TGTGCCAGTAGTATAGGGACAGGGGTCAATGAGCAGTTCTTC.

This chain links TRBV7-9 with TRBJ2-3; TRBD1 might be the D (7 bases). The V end was cut by 5 bases, the J end by 0 bases, with 15 bases between. CDR1 and CDR2 (germline): SEHNR, FQNEAQ (reference sequence). CDR3 length: 16 residues. DNA of the CDR3: TGTGCCAGCAGCCCCAGGGGGGCAGATAGCACAGATACGCAGTATTTT. Amino acid sequence: CASSPRGADSTDTQYF.

Turning to this clone: Other nucleotide sequences from this sample produce the same CDR3. This sequence joins TRBV4-3 and TRBJ2-7; D is uncertain. The germline V gene has CDR1 LGHNA and CDR2 YSLEER. V lost 0 bases to trimming and J lost 2 bases, with 5 bases between them. This CDR3 is built from 13 residues. CDR3: CASSQDITYEQYF. The CDR3 DNA follows: TGCGCCAGCAGCCAAGATATAACCTACGAGCAGTACTTC.

The chain combines TRBV7-9 with TRBJ2-1; 9 positions agree with TRBD2. CDR1 is SEHNR, CDR2 FQNEAQ, per germline (reference sequence). The ends lost 2 bases at V and 8 bases at J; junction bases unmatched: 13. The CDR3 extends over 17 amino acids. The CDR3 loop is CASSLIPSGVADYEQFF. Written as DNA, the CDR3 is TGTGCCAGCAGCTTAATCCCTAGCGGGGTAGCCGATTATGAGCAGTTCTTC.

The chain recombines TRBV19 with TRBJ1-1; 9 nucleotides match TRBD1. V was pared by 3 bases and J by 7 bases, with 12 bases of the junction left unmatched. Germline CDR1 is LNHDA and CDR2 is SQIVND (reference sequence). The CDR3 is made up of 16 amino acids. The CDR3 coding sequence is TGTGCCAGTAGTATGGTCTATGGGACAGGGAGCATTGAAGCTTTCTTT. Translating it yields CASSMVYGTGSIEAFF.

The chain employs TRBV10-1 and TRBJ2-3, with a possible D match to TRBD1 (5 bases). CDR1 and CDR2 (germline): WNHNN, SYGVQD (reference sequence). The CDR3 totals 14 residues. V dropped 3 bases and J dropped 11 bases, with 18 bases sitting between them. The CDR3, as DNA: TGCGCCAGCAGTGATTCCGCCTTCGTGGACAAGCAGTATTTT. Amino acid sequence: CASSDSAFVDKQYF.

The chain is built from TRBV29-1 and TRBJ2-7, with TRBD2 matching over 10 bases. Germline values: CDR1 SQVTM, CDR2 ANQGSEA. CDR3 length: 17 amino acids. The V segment lost 3 bases and the J segment 3 bases; nucleotides outside the gene matches: 14. Here the CDR3 DNA reads TGCAGCGTTGATGGACTAGCGGAAAAACGGACGGACTACGAGCAGTACTTC. Its protein product is CSVDGLAEKRTDYEQYF.

This clone was detected only once. The V call is TRBV2, the J call TRBJ1-5, with D perhaps TRBD1 (5 bases). In germline, CDR1 is SNHLY, CDR2 FYNNEI. Trimming pared 8 bases from V and 0 bases from J, leaving 14 bases between. The CDR3 loop spans 15 amino acids. CDR3 sequence: CASRWGLYSNQPQHF. The CDR3 region has the DNA TGTGCCAGCCGATGGGGACTCTATAGCAATCAGCCCCAGCATTTT.

The V call is TRBV4-3, the J call TRBJ2-3, with D unresolved. Trimming removed 0 bases from V and 6 bases from J, with 7 bases in between. Germline V lookup: CDR1 LGHNA, CDR2 YSLEER. This CDR3 has 13 amino acids. The CDR3 spells CASSQDRSDTQYF. The CDR3 DNA reads as TGCGCCAGCAGCCAAGATAGAAGCGATACGCAGTATTTT.

CDR3 nucleotides: TGTGCCAGTAAAGACAGTTACTATGGCTACACCTTC. Translating it yields CASKDSYYGYTF. The chain couples TRBV19 to TRBJ1-2; D is possibly TRBD1 (5 bases). The CDR3 runs to 12 residues. The germline V gene has CDR1 LNHDA and CDR2 SQIVND (reference sequence). Trimming left V 7 bases short and J 3 bases short, with 9 bases between.